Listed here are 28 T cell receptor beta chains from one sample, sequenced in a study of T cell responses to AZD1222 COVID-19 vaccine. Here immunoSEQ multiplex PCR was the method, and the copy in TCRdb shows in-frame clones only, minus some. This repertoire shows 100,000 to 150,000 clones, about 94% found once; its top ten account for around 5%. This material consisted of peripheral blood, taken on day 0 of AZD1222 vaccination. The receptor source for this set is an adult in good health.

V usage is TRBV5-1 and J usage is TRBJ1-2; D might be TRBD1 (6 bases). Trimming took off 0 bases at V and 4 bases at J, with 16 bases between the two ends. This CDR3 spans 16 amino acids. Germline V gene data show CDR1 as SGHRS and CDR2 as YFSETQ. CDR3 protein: CASSLAKGGLAYGYTF. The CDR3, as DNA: TGCGCCAGCAGCTTGGCCAAGGGGGGGCTGGCCTATGGCTACACCTTC.

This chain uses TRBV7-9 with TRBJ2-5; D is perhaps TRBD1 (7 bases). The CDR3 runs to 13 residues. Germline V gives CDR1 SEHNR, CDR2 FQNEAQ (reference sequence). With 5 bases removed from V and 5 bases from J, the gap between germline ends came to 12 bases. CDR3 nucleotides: TGTGCCAGCAGCCCAGGGGGGACTGAGACCCAGTACTTC. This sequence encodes CASSPGGTETQYF.

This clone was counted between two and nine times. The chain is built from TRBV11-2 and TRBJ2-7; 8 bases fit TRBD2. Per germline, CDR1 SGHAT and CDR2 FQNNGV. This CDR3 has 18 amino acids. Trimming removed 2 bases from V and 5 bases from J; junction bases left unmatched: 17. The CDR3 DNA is TGTGCCAGCAGCTTACTTAGTCTCTCCCGGGAGGGTGAGGACGAGCAGTACTTC. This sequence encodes CASSLLSLSREGEDEQYF.

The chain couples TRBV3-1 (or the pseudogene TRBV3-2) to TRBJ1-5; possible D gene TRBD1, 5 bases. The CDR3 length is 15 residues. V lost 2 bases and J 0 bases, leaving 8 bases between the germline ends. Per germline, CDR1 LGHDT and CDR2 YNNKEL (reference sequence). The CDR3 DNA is TGTGCCAGCAGCCAATCAGGGCATAGCAATCAGCCCCAGCATTTT. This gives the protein CASSQSGHSNQPQHF.

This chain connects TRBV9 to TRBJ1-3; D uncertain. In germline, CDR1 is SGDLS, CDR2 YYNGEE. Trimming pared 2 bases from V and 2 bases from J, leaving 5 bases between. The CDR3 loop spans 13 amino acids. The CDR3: CASSVTTGNTIYF. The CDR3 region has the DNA TGTGCCAGCAGCGTGACAACTGGAAACACCATATATTTT.

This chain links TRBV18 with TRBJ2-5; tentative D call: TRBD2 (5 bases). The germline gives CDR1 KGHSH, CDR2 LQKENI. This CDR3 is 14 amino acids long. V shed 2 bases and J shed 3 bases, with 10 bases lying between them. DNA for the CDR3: TGTGCCAGCTCACCATCCAAGGGAGAAGAGACCCAGTACTTC. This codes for CASSPSKGEETQYF.

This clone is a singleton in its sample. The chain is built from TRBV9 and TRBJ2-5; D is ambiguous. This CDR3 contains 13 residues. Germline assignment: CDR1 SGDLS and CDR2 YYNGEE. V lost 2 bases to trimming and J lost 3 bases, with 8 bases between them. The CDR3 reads CASSVSIEETQYF. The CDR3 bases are TGTGCCAGCAGCGTCTCTATCGAAGAGACCCAGTACTTC.

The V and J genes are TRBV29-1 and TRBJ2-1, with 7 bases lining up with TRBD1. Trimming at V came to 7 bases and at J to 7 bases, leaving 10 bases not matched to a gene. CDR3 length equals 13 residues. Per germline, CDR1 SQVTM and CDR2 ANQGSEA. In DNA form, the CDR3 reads TGCAGCGGGGGGACAGTAGGTATGAATGAGCAGTTCTTC. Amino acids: CSGGTVGMNEQFF.

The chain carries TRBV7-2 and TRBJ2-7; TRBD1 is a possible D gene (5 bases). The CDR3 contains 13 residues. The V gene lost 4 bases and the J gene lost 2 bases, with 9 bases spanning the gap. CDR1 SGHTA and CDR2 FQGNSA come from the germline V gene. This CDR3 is CASSWTKAYEQYF. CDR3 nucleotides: TGTGCCAGCAGCTGGACAAAAGCCTACGAGCAGTACTTC.

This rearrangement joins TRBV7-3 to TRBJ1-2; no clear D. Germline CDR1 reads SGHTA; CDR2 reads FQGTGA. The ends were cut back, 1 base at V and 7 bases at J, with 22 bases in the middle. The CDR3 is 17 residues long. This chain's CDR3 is CASSLKSGVPGPSGYTF. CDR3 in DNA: TGTGCCAGCAGCTTAAAGTCTGGGGTCCCCGGGCCGTCTGGCTACACCTTC.

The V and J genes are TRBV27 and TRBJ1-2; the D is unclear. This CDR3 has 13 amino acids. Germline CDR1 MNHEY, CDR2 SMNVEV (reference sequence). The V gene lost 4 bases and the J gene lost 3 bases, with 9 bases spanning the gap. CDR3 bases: TGTGCCAGCAGTTCGCAGTCCGACTATGGCTACACCTTC. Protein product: CASSSQSDYGYTF.

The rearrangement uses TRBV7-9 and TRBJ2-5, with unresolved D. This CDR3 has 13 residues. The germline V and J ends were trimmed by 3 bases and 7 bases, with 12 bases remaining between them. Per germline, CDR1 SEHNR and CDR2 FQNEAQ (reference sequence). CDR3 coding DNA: TGTGCCAGCAGCTTGAGCAGTAGAATGACCCAGTACTTC. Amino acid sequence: CASSLSSRMTQYF.

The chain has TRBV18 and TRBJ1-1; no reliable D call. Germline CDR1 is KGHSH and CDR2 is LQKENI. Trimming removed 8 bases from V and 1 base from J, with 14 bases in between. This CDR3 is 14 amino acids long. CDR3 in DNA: TGTGCCAGCACAAGATCAGCGGGGAACACTGAAGCTTTCTTT. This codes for CASTRSAGNTEAFF.

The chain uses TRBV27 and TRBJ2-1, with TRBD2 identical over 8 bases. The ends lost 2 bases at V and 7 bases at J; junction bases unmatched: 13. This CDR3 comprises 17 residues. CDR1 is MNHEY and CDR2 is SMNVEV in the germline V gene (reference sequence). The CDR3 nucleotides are TGTGCCAGCAGTTTAAATATCCGGTTCGGGAGGGGGAATGAGCAGTTCTTC. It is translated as CASSLNIRFGRGNEQFF.

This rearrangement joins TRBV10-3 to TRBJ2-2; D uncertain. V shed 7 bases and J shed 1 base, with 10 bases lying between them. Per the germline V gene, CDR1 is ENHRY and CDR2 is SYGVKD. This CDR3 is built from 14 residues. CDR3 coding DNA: TGTGCCATCACCGATGCCCAGAACACCGGGGAGCTGTTTTTT. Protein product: CAITDAQNTGELFF.

CDR3 loop: CASRETGASYNEQFF. CDR3 bases: TGTGCCAGCAGGGAAACAGGGGCCTCCTACAATGAGCAGTTCTTC. The gene calls are TRBV2 and TRBJ2-1; 7 positions agree with TRBD1. V dropped 6 bases and J dropped 0; count of bases not matched to a gene: 5. There are 15 residues in the CDR3. Germline assignment: CDR1 SNHLY and CDR2 FYNNEI. The whole variable domain, filled in from reference TRBV2 and TRBJ2-1, reads EPEVTQTPSHQVTQMGQEVILRCVPISNHLYFYWYRQILGQKVEFLVSFYNNEISEKSEIFDDQFSVERPDGSNFTLKIRSTKLEDSAMYFCASRETGASYNEQFFGPGTRLTVL.

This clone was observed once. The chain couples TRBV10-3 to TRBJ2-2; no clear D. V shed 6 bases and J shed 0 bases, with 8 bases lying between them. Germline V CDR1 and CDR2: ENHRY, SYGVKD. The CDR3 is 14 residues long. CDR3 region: CAIRDRSNTGELFF. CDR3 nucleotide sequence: TGTGCCATCAGGGACCGCTCGAACACCGGGGAGCTGTTTTTT.

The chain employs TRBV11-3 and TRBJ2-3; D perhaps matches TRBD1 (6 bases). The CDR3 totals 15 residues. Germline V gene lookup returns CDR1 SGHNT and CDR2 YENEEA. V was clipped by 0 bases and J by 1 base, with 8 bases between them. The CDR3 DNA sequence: TGTGCCAGCAGCTTAGAAGGGGGACGCACAGATACGCAGTATTTT. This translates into CASSLEGGRTDTQYF. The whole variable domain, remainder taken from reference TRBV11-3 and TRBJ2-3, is EAGVVQSPRYKIIEKKQPVAFWCNPISGHNTLYWYLQNLGQGPELLIRYENEEAVDDSQLPKDRFSAERLKGVDSTLKIQPAELGDSAVYLCASSLEGGRTDTQYFGPGTRLTVL.

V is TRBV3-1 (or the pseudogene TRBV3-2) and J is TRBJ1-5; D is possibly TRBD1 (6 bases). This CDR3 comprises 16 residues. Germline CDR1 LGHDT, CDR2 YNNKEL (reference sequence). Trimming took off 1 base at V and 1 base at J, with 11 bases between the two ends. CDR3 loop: CASSQGVQGSNQPQHF. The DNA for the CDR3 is TGTGCCAGCAGCCAAGGGGTCCAGGGGAGCAATCAGCCCCAGCATTTT.

The CDR3 DNA is TGTGCCAGCAGCCAAGAGTCGCTAACCATAGCGGGAGGGTACGAGCAGTACTTC. Its translation: CASSQESLTIAGGYEQYF. The chain combines TRBV3-1 (or the pseudogene TRBV3-2) with TRBJ2-7, with 11 positions matching TRBD2. With 0 bases clipped from V and 4 bases from J, the junction kept 11 bases outside the gene matches. CDR3 length: 18 residues. CDR1 and CDR2 (germline): LGHDT, YNNKEL (reference sequence).

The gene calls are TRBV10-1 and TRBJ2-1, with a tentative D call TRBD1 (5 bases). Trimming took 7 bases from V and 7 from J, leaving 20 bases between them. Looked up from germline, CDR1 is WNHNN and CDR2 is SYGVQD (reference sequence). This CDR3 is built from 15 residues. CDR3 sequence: CASTTTLKGPNEQFF. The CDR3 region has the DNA TGCGCCAGCACTACTACCCTTAAGGGGCCGAATGAGCAGTTCTTC.

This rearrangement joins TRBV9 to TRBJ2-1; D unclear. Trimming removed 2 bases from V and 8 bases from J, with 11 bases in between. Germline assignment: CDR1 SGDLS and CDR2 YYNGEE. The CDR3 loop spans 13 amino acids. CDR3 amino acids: CASSVAFPDEQFF. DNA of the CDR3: TGTGCCAGCAGCGTGGCGTTCCCCGATGAGCAGTTCTTC. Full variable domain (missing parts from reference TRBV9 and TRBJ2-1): DSGVTQTPKHLITATGQRVTLRCSPRSGDLSVYWYQQSLDQGLQFLIQYYNGEERAKGNILERFSAQQFPDLHSELNLSSLELGDSALYFCASSVAFPDEQFFGPGTRLTVL.

In nucleotides, the CDR3 is TGCAGTGCTAGTGCAGATTTCTATGGCTACACCTTC. Translated, it gives CSASADFYGYTF. This sequence joins TRBV20-1 and TRBJ1-2, with unresolved D. CDR3 length: 12 residues. Looked up from germline, CDR1 is DFQATT and CDR2 is SNEGSKA (reference sequence). V gave up 3 bases and J gave up 4 bases, with 9 bases separating them.

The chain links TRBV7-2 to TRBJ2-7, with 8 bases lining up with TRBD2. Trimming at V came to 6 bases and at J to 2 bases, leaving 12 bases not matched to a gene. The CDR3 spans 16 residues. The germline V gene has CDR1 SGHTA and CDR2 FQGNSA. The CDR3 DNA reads TGTGCCAGCAGATTTGATCCGGGACTAGGGCCCTACGAGCAGTACTTC. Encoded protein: CASRFDPGLGPYEQYF.

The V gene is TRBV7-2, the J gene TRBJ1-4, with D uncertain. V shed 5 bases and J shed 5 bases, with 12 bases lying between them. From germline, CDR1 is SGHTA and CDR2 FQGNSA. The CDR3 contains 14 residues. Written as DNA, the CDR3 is TGTGCCAGCAGCATACCGGACGGAAATGAAAAACTGTTTTTT. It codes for CASSIPDGNEKLFF.

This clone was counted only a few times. DNA for the CDR3: TGTGCCAGCAGTGAGCCGCGCACAGATACGCAGTATTTT. Its protein is CASSEPRTDTQYF. V usage is TRBV5-6 and J usage is TRBJ2-3; D remains unclear. Trimming removed 5 bases from V and 1 base from J, with 8 bases in between. The CDR3 runs 13 residues. Germline V gene data show CDR1 as SGHDT and CDR2 as YYEEEE. Variable domain in full (rest from reference TRBV5-6 and TRBJ2-3): DAGVTQSPTHLIKTRGQQVTLRCSPKSGHDTVSWYQQALGQGPQFIFQYYEEEERQRGNFPDRFSGHQFPNYSSELNVNALLLGDSALYLCASSEPRTDTQYFGPGTRLTVL.

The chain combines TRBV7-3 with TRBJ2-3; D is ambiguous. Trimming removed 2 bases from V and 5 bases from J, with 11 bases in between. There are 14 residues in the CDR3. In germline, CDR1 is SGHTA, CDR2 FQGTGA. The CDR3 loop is CASSLRSDGDTQYF. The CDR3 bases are TGTGCCAGCAGCTTACGCTCGGACGGAGATACGCAGTATTTT. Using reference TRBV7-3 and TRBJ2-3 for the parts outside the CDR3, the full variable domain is GAGVSQTPSNKVTEKGKYVELRCDPISGHTALYWYRQSLGQGPEFLIYFQGTGAADDSGLPNDRFFAVRPEGSVSTLKIQRTERGDSAVYLCASSLRSDGDTQYFGPGTRLTVL.

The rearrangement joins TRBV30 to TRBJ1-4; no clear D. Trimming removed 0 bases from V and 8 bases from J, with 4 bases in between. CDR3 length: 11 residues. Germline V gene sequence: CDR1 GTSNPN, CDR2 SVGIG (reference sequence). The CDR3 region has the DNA TGTGCCTGGAGTGTAGGCGAAAAACTGTTTTTT. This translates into CAWSVGEKLFF.